The clone carrying this T cell receptor beta chain has just a few counts. Its antigen is still unknown. The same CDR3 is also encoded by other DNA sequences in this sample. As every portion of the isolated RNA was reverse transcribed, the sequencing read expressed TCRB transcripts. Only in-frame clones appear in the TCRdb table, and some are missing; sequencing was by immunoSEQ multiplex PCR. The sample has about 620,000 clones; 15% are singletons. The sample belongs to a study of beta chain features in type 1 diabetes. Points from the study as a whole: There was a moderate but significant shortening of TCRB CDR3s in all four CD4+ subsets of Type 1 diabetes patients.

The CDR3 contains 13 residues. Germline values: CDR1 SNHLY, CDR2 FYNNEI. The junction had 1 base not matched to a gene; V was cut back by 4 bases and J by 2 bases. The chain has TRBV2 and TRBJ2-5; 7 bases align to TRBD1. Material: naive CD4+ T cells from blood. This receptor was identified in a man between 18 and 35 years old in good health. The CDR3, as DNA: TGTGCCAGCAGTGGACAGGGACAAGAGACCCAGTACTTC. Translation gives CASSGQGQETQYF.